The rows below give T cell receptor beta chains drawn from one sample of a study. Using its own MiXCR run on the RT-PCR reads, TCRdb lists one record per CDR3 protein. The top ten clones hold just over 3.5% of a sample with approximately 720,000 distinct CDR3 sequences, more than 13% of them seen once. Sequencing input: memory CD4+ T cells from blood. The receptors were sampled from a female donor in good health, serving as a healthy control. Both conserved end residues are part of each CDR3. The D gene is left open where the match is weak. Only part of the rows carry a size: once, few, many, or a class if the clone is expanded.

cdr3_nt: TGCAGTGCTAGAGATCCGGCGCAGGGGAGCGAAAAACTGTTTTTT; cdr3_aa: CSARDPAQGSEKLFF; d_call: -; j_call: TRBJ1-4; clone_size: -; v_call: TRBV20-1
cdr3_nt: TGTGCCAGCAGCTTAGGGGCGTGGAGGGGGGCCTACAATGAGCAGTTCTTC; cdr3_aa: CASSLGAWRGAYNEQFF; d_call: -; j_call: TRBJ2-1; clone_size: many; v_call: TRBV7-2
cdr3_nt: TGTGCCAGCAGTTTGGGGGGCCAGTTTGTCTACGAGCAGTACTTC; cdr3_aa: CASSLGGQFVYEQYF; d_call: -; j_call: TRBJ2-7; clone_size: -; v_call: TRBV27
cdr3_nt: TGTGCCAGTAGTATAGGGGCAGGCACCGAGCAGTACTTC; cdr3_aa: CASSIGAGTEQYF; d_call: -; j_call: TRBJ2-7; clone_size: -; v_call: TRBV19
cdr3_nt: TGTGCCACCAAAGAAAGAGGGGGGTCGACTGAAGCTTTCTTT; cdr3_aa: CATKERGGSTEAFF; d_call: -; j_call: TRBJ1-1; clone_size: few; v_call: TRBV24-1
cdr3_nt: TGTGCCAGCAGCTTACTCTCTGGGACTAGCGGATACAATGAGCAGTTCTTC; cdr3_aa: CASSLLSGTSGYNEQFF; d_call: TRBD2; j_call: TRBJ2-1; clone_size: few; v_call: TRBV7-3
cdr3_nt: TGTGCCAGCAGTTACTCTCTCCAGGGCGATTCACCCCTCCACTTT; cdr3_aa: CASSYSLQGDSPLHF; d_call: -; j_call: TRBJ1-6; clone_size: few; v_call: TRBV6-6
cdr3_nt: TGCGCCAGCAGCTTGGTAGCGGCTTACACCGGGGAGCTGTTTTTT; cdr3_aa: CASSLVAAYTGELFF; d_call: -; j_call: TRBJ2-2; clone_size: many; v_call: TRBV5-1
cdr3_nt: TGCGCCAGCAGCTTGGCCGGTCCTAGGGACGGGGAGCTGTTTTTT; cdr3_aa: CASSLAGPRDGELFF; d_call: -; j_call: TRBJ2-2; clone_size: few; v_call: TRBV5-1
cdr3_nt: TGTGCCTGGAGTGTACAGACAGGGGCTGAAGCTTTCTTT; cdr3_aa: CAWSVQTGAEAFF; d_call: TRBD1; j_call: TRBJ1-1; clone_size: -; v_call: TRBV30
cdr3_nt: TGCAGCGTTGTATCCCAGCCAAATCAGCCCCAGCATTTT; cdr3_aa: CSVVSQPNQPQHF; d_call: -; j_call: TRBJ1-5; clone_size: many; v_call: TRBV29-1
cdr3_nt: TGCGCCAGCAGCTTGGCTCCAGAATACAATGAGCAGTTCTTC; cdr3_aa: CASSLAPEYNEQFF; d_call: -; j_call: TRBJ2-1; clone_size: few; v_call: TRBV5-1
cdr3_nt: TGTGCCATCAGTGGAGGACAGGGGGTGGCGTATGAGCAGTTCTTC; cdr3_aa: CAISGGQGVAYEQFF; d_call: TRBD1; j_call: TRBJ2-1; clone_size: many; v_call: TRBV10-3
cdr3_nt: TGTGCCAGCAGCTTAGGGGGCCGGCGGACGAACACTGAAGCTTTCTTT; cdr3_aa: CASSLGGRRTNTEAFF; d_call: -; j_call: TRBJ1-1; clone_size: few; v_call: TRBV7-6
cdr3_nt: TGTGCCAGCAGCTCATCAGGGGGCGCTTGGTCGTTTGGCTACACCTTC; cdr3_aa: CASSSSGGAWSFGYTF; d_call: TRBD1; j_call: TRBJ1-2; clone_size: many; v_call: TRBV7-2
cdr3_nt: TGTGCCAGCAGCTTAGCGCGAGGGGGAAACACCATATATTTT; cdr3_aa: CASSLARGGNTIYF; d_call: -; j_call: TRBJ1-3; clone_size: few; v_call: TRBV7-9
cdr3_nt: TGTGCCAGTAGTAAGGGGCTCTCCCCCTACGAGCAGTACTTC; cdr3_aa: CASSKGLSPYEQYF; d_call: -; j_call: TRBJ2-7; clone_size: -; v_call: TRBV19
cdr3_nt: TGTGCCAGCAGCCCTCTGACTAGCGCAGAGACCCAGTACTTC; cdr3_aa: CASSPLTSAETQYF; d_call: TRBD2; j_call: TRBJ2-5; clone_size: -; v_call: TRBV7-6
cdr3_nt: TGCAGCGTTGACCCACAGGGGGTAGGGGAAAAACTGTTTTTT; cdr3_aa: CSVDPQGVGEKLFF; d_call: TRBD1; j_call: TRBJ1-4; clone_size: -; v_call: TRBV29-1
cdr3_nt: TGTGCCAGCAGCCCCTATGAGCGCACAGATACGCAGTATTTT; cdr3_aa: CASSPYERTDTQYF; d_call: -; j_call: TRBJ2-3; clone_size: -; v_call: TRBV7-2
cdr3_nt: TGCGCCAGCTGCTTGGGCCAGGGGATGTCTGGAAACACCATATATTTT; cdr3_aa: CASCLGQGMSGNTIYF; d_call: -; j_call: TRBJ1-3; clone_size: -; v_call: TRBV5-1
cdr3_nt: TGCGCCAGCAGCGCCCGGGCCTCCTACGAGCAGTACTTC; cdr3_aa: CASSARASYEQYF; d_call: -; j_call: TRBJ2-7; clone_size: few; v_call: TRBV5-1
cdr3_nt: TGTGCCAGCATTATCCGACCGGGCACCGGGGAGCTGTTTTTT; cdr3_aa: CASIIRPGTGELFF; d_call: -; j_call: TRBJ2-2; clone_size: -; v_call: TRBV6-2/TRBV6-3
cdr3_nt: TGTGCCAGCAGTGGGGGGACTAGAGGACACGAGCAGTACTTC; cdr3_aa: CASSGGTRGHEQYF; d_call: TRBD2; j_call: TRBJ2-7; clone_size: many; v_call: TRBV12-3/TRBV12-4
cdr3_nt: TGTGCCAGCAGTTTACGGGGGACAGGGTATGCACTAGCCAAAAACATTCAGTACTTC; cdr3_aa: CASSLRGTGYALAKNIQYF; d_call: TRBD1; j_call: TRBJ2-4; clone_size: many; v_call: TRBV27
cdr3_nt: TGTGCCAGCGCCGGGACTAGCGGGGGGGCCTCGGGAGATACGCAGTATTTT; cdr3_aa: CASAGTSGGASGDTQYF; d_call: TRBD2; j_call: TRBJ2-3; clone_size: many; v_call: TRBV6-5
cdr3_nt: TGTGCCAGCAGCCAGAGCGGGATAGGTTCCGGGGAGCTGTTTTTT; cdr3_aa: CASSQSGIGSGELFF; d_call: TRBD2; j_call: TRBJ2-2; clone_size: -; v_call: TRBV4-2
cdr3_nt: TGCGCCAGCAGCCAAGAGTGGGGACAGCCTAACTATGGCTACACCTTC; cdr3_aa: CASSQEWGQPNYGYTF; d_call: TRBD1; j_call: TRBJ1-2; clone_size: few; v_call: TRBV4-3
cdr3_nt: TGCAGTGCCAGCAGCTTAGGATCAGGCGGGGAGGGATACGAGCAGTACTTC; cdr3_aa: CSASSLGSGGEGYEQYF; d_call: TRBD2; j_call: TRBJ2-7; clone_size: -; v_call: TRBV20-1
cdr3_nt: TGCAGTTCTAGTGAAGGGGCTCAGCCCCAGCATTTT; cdr3_aa: CSSSEGAQPQHF; d_call: -; j_call: TRBJ1-5; clone_size: -; v_call: TRBV20-1
cdr3_nt: TGTGCCAGCAGTAGACTAGCAGTCACAGATACGCAGTATTTT; cdr3_aa: CASSRLAVTDTQYF; d_call: TRBD2; j_call: TRBJ2-3; clone_size: -; v_call: TRBV6-5
cdr3_nt: TGTGCCAGCAGTGACTCGACCACTTACAATGAGCAGTTCTTC; cdr3_aa: CASSDSTTYNEQFF; d_call: -; j_call: TRBJ2-1; clone_size: many; v_call: TRBV6-1
cdr3_nt: TGCGCCAGCAGCCAAGGAGAGGAGGAGACCCAGTACTTC; cdr3_aa: CASSQGEEETQYF; d_call: -; j_call: TRBJ2-5; clone_size: few; v_call: TRBV4-3
cdr3_nt: TGTGCCAGCAGTATGAGACGGACCCAAGAGACCCAGTACTTC; cdr3_aa: CASSMRRTQETQYF; d_call: -; j_call: TRBJ2-5; clone_size: few; v_call: TRBV27
cdr3_nt: TGTGCCAGCAGCCAAGTTCGACGGCAGCAGACCTACGAGCAGTACTTC; cdr3_aa: CASSQVRRQQTYEQYF; d_call: -; j_call: TRBJ2-7; clone_size: many; v_call: TRBV4-2
cdr3_nt: TGTGCCAGCAGCCGCCAGGGGACCGGGGAGCTGTTTTTT; cdr3_aa: CASSRQGTGELFF; d_call: -; j_call: TRBJ2-2; clone_size: many; v_call: TRBV7-6
cdr3_nt: TGTGCCAGCGCCGGGACCCCCTTCGAGCAGTACTTC; cdr3_aa: CASAGTPFEQYF; d_call: -; j_call: TRBJ2-7; clone_size: many; v_call: TRBV7-9
cdr3_nt: TGTGCCAGCAGTTTCAGGCAAGATAATTCACCCCTCCACTTT; cdr3_aa: CASSFRQDNSPLHF; d_call: -; j_call: TRBJ1-6; clone_size: -; v_call: TRBV12-3/TRBV12-4
cdr3_nt: TGTGCCAGCAGTGACGCACTAGCGGGAGGGCAAGATACGCAGTATTTT; cdr3_aa: CASSDALAGGQDTQYF; d_call: TRBD2; j_call: TRBJ2-3; clone_size: -; v_call: TRBV25-1
cdr3_nt: TGTGCCACGAGAGGGGGGAGTTGGGGCACAGATACGCAGTATTTT; cdr3_aa: CATRGGSWGTDTQYF; d_call: -; j_call: TRBJ2-3; clone_size: -; v_call: TRBV27
cdr3_nt: TGCAGTGCTAGCGTCCCCGGAAGGGAGACCCAGTACTTC; cdr3_aa: CSASVPGRETQYF; d_call: -; j_call: TRBJ2-5; clone_size: many; v_call: TRBV20-1
cdr3_nt: TGTGCCAGCAGTGAAGTGTTAACTGGAGGGGCTGAAGCTTTCTTT; cdr3_aa: CASSEVLTGGAEAFF; d_call: -; j_call: TRBJ1-1; clone_size: -; v_call: TRBV6-1
cdr3_nt: TGTGCCAGCAGCTTCTCCCCCCTCGAGACAGAGGTCGATTCGAGGACCTTC; cdr3_aa: CASSFSPLETEVDSRTF; d_call: -; j_call: TRBJ1-2; clone_size: many; v_call: TRBV5-6
cdr3_nt: TGTGCCAGCAGGGCGGGACTAGCGGGAGATACGCAGTATTTT; cdr3_aa: CASRAGLAGDTQYF; d_call: TRBD2; j_call: TRBJ2-3; clone_size: many; v_call: TRBV6-6
cdr3_nt: TGTGCCAGCAGCAGACACACAGGGGAATGGGGCTACACCTTC; cdr3_aa: CASSRHTGEWGYTF; d_call: TRBD1; j_call: TRBJ1-2; clone_size: -; v_call: TRBV6-6
cdr3_nt: TGTGCCAGCCAGCGGTCCGATAGCAATCAGCCCCAGCATTTT; cdr3_aa: CASQRSDSNQPQHF; d_call: -; j_call: TRBJ1-5; clone_size: -; v_call: TRBV27
cdr3_nt: TGTGCCAGCAGGGGTCTGACAGGGGGCGATGGCTACACCTTC; cdr3_aa: CASRGLTGGDGYTF; d_call: TRBD1; j_call: TRBJ1-2; clone_size: -; v_call: TRBV12-3/TRBV12-4
cdr3_nt: TGTGCCTGGAAAGGGACGGGGGGGACCTACGAGCAGTACTTC; cdr3_aa: CAWKGTGGTYEQYF; d_call: TRBD2; j_call: TRBJ2-7; clone_size: -; v_call: TRBV30
cdr3_nt: TGTGCCAGCAGCCTACCCGGGACAGGGGTATTAAATGAGCAGTTCTTC; cdr3_aa: CASSLPGTGVLNEQFF; d_call: TRBD1; j_call: TRBJ2-1; clone_size: few; v_call: TRBV3-1
cdr3_nt: TGCGCCAGCAGCTTCGAGGGACCAGACACCGGGGAGCTGTTTTTT; cdr3_aa: CASSFEGPDTGELFF; d_call: -; j_call: TRBJ2-2; clone_size: few; v_call: TRBV5-1
cdr3_nt: TGTGCCAGCAGCGTACAGAGTGGCACTGAAGCTTTCTTT; cdr3_aa: CASSVQSGTEAFF; d_call: -; j_call: TRBJ1-1; clone_size: many; v_call: TRBV7-2
cdr3_nt: TGCGCCAGCAGAGTACCTGGCGGCGAGCAGTACTTC; cdr3_aa: CASRVPGGEQYF; d_call: -; j_call: TRBJ2-7; clone_size: few; v_call: TRBV5-1
cdr3_nt: TGTGCCAGCAGCTTATATTTAGGGACCTACAATGAGCAGTTCTTC; cdr3_aa: CASSLYLGTYNEQFF; d_call: -; j_call: TRBJ2-1; clone_size: many; v_call: TRBV7-3
cdr3_nt: TGCAGTGCTAGAGGAATGCGGCCCACCGGGGGAGATACGCAGTATTTT; cdr3_aa: CSARGMRPTGGDTQYF; d_call: -; j_call: TRBJ2-3; clone_size: -; v_call: TRBV20-1
cdr3_nt: TGTGCCAGCAGCTTGGCTAGCGGGGGGAACACCGGGGAGCTGTTTTTT; cdr3_aa: CASSLASGGNTGELFF; d_call: TRBD2; j_call: TRBJ2-2; clone_size: few; v_call: TRBV5-5
cdr3_nt: TGTGCCAGCAGAGACCGGGACTTTCCTTACAATGAGCAGTTCTTC; cdr3_aa: CASRDRDFPYNEQFF; d_call: -; j_call: TRBJ2-1; clone_size: few; v_call: TRBV28
cdr3_nt: TGTGCCAGCAGTTTAGGGGACAGGGACCGAAACACCATATATTTT; cdr3_aa: CASSLGDRDRNTIYF; d_call: TRBD1; j_call: TRBJ1-3; clone_size: many; v_call: TRBV12-3/TRBV12-4
cdr3_nt: TGTGCCAGCAGCTACCGCGACGGAGGGAAAGAGACCCAGTACTTC; cdr3_aa: CASSYRDGGKETQYF; d_call: -; j_call: TRBJ2-5; clone_size: many; v_call: TRBV6-2/TRBV6-3
cdr3_nt: TGTGCCATCAGTGATGGCCTAGCCGGCGAGCAGTACTTC; cdr3_aa: CAISDGLAGEQYF; d_call: -; j_call: TRBJ2-7; clone_size: many; v_call: TRBV10-3